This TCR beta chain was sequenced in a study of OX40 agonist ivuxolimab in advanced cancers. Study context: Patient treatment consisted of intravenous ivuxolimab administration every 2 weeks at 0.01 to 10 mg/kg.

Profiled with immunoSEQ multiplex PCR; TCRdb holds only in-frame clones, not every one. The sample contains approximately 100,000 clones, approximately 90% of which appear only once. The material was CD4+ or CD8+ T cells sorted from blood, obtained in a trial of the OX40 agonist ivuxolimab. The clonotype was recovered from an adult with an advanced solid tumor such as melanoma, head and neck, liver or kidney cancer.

CDR3 nucleotides: TGTGCCAGTAGTTTCCTAGACAGGAGAGACAATCAGCCCCAGCATTTT. Its protein product is CASSFLDRRDNQPQHF. The chain is built from TRBV19 and TRBJ1-5; possibly TRBD1 for D (6 bases). In germline, CDR1 is LNHDA, CDR2 SQIVND (reference sequence). The CDR3 runs to 16 residues. Trimming stripped 5 bases from V and 3 bases from J, with 17 bases between.